The 30 T cell receptor beta chains presented below share a single source sample, sequenced in a study of T-cell memory formation after mild COVID-19. TCRdb analysed the 5' RACE reads with MiXCR anew, one entry per CDR3 protein. The sample lists roughly 320,000 distinct CDR3 sequences; over 25% were seen once. The sequenced sample consisted of PBMCs or a T cell subset sorted from them (not recorded which). These TCRs come from an adult woman who had mild COVID-19 (a few samples of this study predate the infection). Cell type and time point are not known.

J is TRBJ2-7 and V is TRBV27; D is perhaps TRBD2 (6 bases). Germline values: CDR1 MNHEY, CDR2 SMNVEV (reference sequence). The V and J ends lost 6 bases and 2 bases respectively, with 14 bases between them. The CDR3 spans 14 residues. CDR3 in DNA: TGTGCCAGCAGCGCGGGGCGGGGTCCCTACGAGCAGTACTTC. It codes for CASSAGRGPYEQYF.

CDR3 sequence reads: CASSFLGTGEETQYF. Here the CDR3 DNA reads TGCGCCAGCAGCTTCCTCGGGACAGGGGAAGAGACCCAGTACTTC. The rearrangement joins TRBV5-1 to TRBJ2-5, with 10 bases identical to TRBD1. Germline trimming cut 2 bases from V and 3 bases from J; bases unmatched to any gene: 4. The CDR3 covers 15 residues. CDR1 SGHRS and CDR2 YFSETQ come from the germline V gene.

In its sample, this clonotype was seen many times. As DNA, the CDR3 is TGTGCCAGCAGCTTCTTCGGGGCGGTTCAGCCCCAGCATTTT. It yields the protein CASSFFGAVQPQHF. V usage is TRBV7-2 and J usage is TRBJ1-5; a weak D match, TRBD1 (5 bases). Germline V gene data show CDR1 as SGHTA and CDR2 as FQGNSA. CDR3 size: 14 residues. Deletions cut 3 bases from V and 6 bases from J, with 12 bases between.

The chain carries TRBV9 and TRBJ1-1; D is uncertain. The CDR3 is 18 amino acids. CDR1 and CDR2 from the germline V gene are SGDLS and YYNGEE. Deletions cut 0 bases from V and 2 bases from J, with 20 bases between. The CDR3 spells CASSVAGPEGGINTEAFF. The CDR3 region has the DNA TGTGCCAGCAGCGTAGCCGGTCCGGAGGGAGGGATAAACACTGAAGCTTTCTTT.

The table lists this clonotype with a few counts. This chain links TRBV14 with TRBJ1-3; D possibly corresponds to TRBD1 (6 bases). Germline loops: CDR1 SGHDN, CDR2 FVKESK. Trimming shortened V by 8 bases and J by 0 bases, and 8 bases separated the two germline ends. The CDR3 covers 13 residues. The DNA of the CDR3 is TGTGCCAGCCGGACAGTCTCTGGAAACACCATATATTTT. Amino acids: CASRTVSGNTIYF.

In its sample, this clonotype was seen a few times. The genes are TRBV12-3 or TRBV12-4 and TRBJ2-2; the match to TRBD1 covers 11 bases. CDR3 length: 18 amino acids. V shed 5 bases, J shed 6 bases, and the junction held 14 bases outside the gene matches. Here the CDR3 DNA reads TGTGCCAGCAGTCGGGGACAGGGGGGAACACGTCGACCCGGGGAGCTGTTTTTT. This encodes CASSRGQGGTRRPGELFF.

The gene calls are TRBV6-2 or TRBV6-3 and TRBJ2-4; 8 bases are a match to TRBD2. J gave up 2 bases and V 7 bases, and 10 bases lay outside the gene matches. CDR1 is MNHEY and CDR2 is SVGEGT in the germline V gene. CDR3 size: 16 residues. The CDR3 DNA sequence: TGTGCCAGCAATGACGCCAAGCGGGAGACCAAAAACATTCAGTACTTC. Encoded protein: CASNDAKRETKNIQYF.

The V and J genes are TRBV7-3 and TRBJ1-2, with 7 positions matching TRBD1. The CDR3 consists of 14 residues. Trimming at V came to 4 bases and at J to 6 bases, leaving 8 bases not matched to a gene. Germline V gene data show CDR1 as SGHTA and CDR2 as FQGTGA. In DNA form, the CDR3 reads TGTGCCAGCAGCTCAAGACAGGGTCGGGATGGCTACACCTTC. Encoded protein: CASSSRQGRDGYTF.

The chain couples TRBV10-3 to TRBJ2-3, with a possible D match to TRBD1 (6 bases). V was clipped by 7 bases and J by 4 bases, with 9 bases between them. The length of the CDR3 is 12 residues. CDR1 is ENHRY and CDR2 is SYGVKD in the germline V gene. CDR3 residues: CAINSGADTQYF. As DNA, the CDR3 is TGTGCCATCAATTCAGGGGCAGATACGCAGTATTTT.

The gene calls are TRBV5-5 and TRBJ1-1; D ambiguous. Between the trimmed V and J ends, which lost 0 bases and 2 bases, there was a span of 8 bases. The CDR3 is 14 residues long. Germline lookup yields CDR1 SGHKS and CDR2 YYEKEE (reference sequence). CDR3 nucleotide sequence: TGTGCCAGCAGCTTGGGCGTGCCCAACACTGAAGCTTTCTTT. Translating gives CASSLGVPNTEAFF. The full variable domain, rest sourced from reference TRBV5-5 and TRBJ1-1, is DAGVTQSPTHLIKTRGQQVTLRCSPISGHKSVSWYQQVLGQGPQFIFQYYEKEERGRGNFPDRFSARQFPNYSSELNVNALLLGDSALYLCASSLGVPNTEAFFGQGTRLTVV.

The rearrangement uses TRBV5-6 and TRBJ2-1; D gene uncertain. Germline V gene sequence: CDR1 SGHDT, CDR2 YYEEEE. V gave up 4 bases and J gave up 8 bases, with 10 bases separating them. The CDR3 is made up of 12 amino acids. The CDR3 reads CASSTQSYEQFF. In DNA form, the CDR3 reads TGTGCCAGCAGCACCCAGTCTTATGAGCAGTTCTTC.

This clonotype occurred a few times. This chain links TRBV15 with TRBJ2-5; D ambiguous. CDR3 length: 18 residues. The V gene lost 0 bases and the J gene lost 5 bases, with 22 bases spanning the gap. Germline-derived CDR1 and CDR2 are LNHNV and YYDKDF (reference sequence). This CDR3 reads CATSRDKGSSTQSETQYF. The CDR3 nucleotides are TGTGCCACCAGCAGAGATAAGGGCTCGTCAACCCAATCCGAGACCCAGTACTTC.

J is TRBJ2-2 and V is TRBV3-1, with unresolved D. The CDR3 consists of 17 residues. The ends were cut back, 1 base at V and 2 bases at J, with 14 bases in the middle. Germline V gives CDR1 LGHDT, CDR2 YNNKEL (reference sequence). CDR3 nucleotides: TGTGCCAGCAGCCAAGTCGGTGACTTACCCAACACCGGGGAGCTGTTTTTT. Translation gives CASSQVGDLPNTGELFF.

The J gene is TRBJ1-6, the V gene TRBV5-5; D perhaps matches TRBD1 (5 bases). From germline, CDR1 is SGHKS and CDR2 YYEKEE (reference sequence). With 3 bases removed from V and 6 bases from J, the gap between germline ends came to 13 bases. This CDR3 has 15 residues. CDR3 nucleotide sequence: TGTGCCAGCAGCTACATGGGGCTGGGTAATTCACCCCTCCACTTT. Protein sequence: CASSYMGLGNSPLHF.

This clonotype occurred a few times. The DNA of the CDR3 is TGTGCCAGCTCACCAGCTCCGGCTACTGAAGCTTTCTTT. Translated: CASSPAPATEAFF. V is TRBV18 and J is TRBJ1-1; D remains unclear. The V gene lost 2 bases and the J gene lost 5 bases, with 9 bases spanning the gap. Germline V gene lookup returns CDR1 KGHSH and CDR2 LQKENI. This CDR3 comprises 13 residues.

This clonotype was seen a handful of times. V gene TRBV7-9 combines with J gene TRBJ1-1, with D maybe TRBD1 (6 bases). Looked up from germline, CDR1 is SEHNR and CDR2 is FQNEAQ (reference sequence). CDR3 length equals 13 residues. Trimming stripped 6 bases from V and 6 bases from J, with 14 bases between. CDR3 region: CASRRPGVAEAFF. CDR3 DNA: TGTGCCAGCAGAAGACCAGGGGTGGCTGAAGCTTTCTTT.

Only a few counts were recorded for this clonotype. The V call is TRBV7-2, the J call TRBJ1-1; no firm D call. Germline V gene sequence: CDR1 SGHTA, CDR2 FQGNSA. The length of the CDR3 is 13 residues. V was trimmed by 4 bases and J by 8 bases, leaving 14 bases between them. The CDR3 DNA reads as TGTGCCAGCAGCTCCGGGGTCGGGCCAGAAGCTTTCTTT. Its translation: CASSSGVGPEAFF. The full variable domain, with the rest looked up from reference TRBV7-2 and TRBJ1-1, is GAGVSQSPSNKVTEKGKDVELRCDPISGHTALYWYRQSLGQGLEFLIYFQGNSAPDKSGLPSDRFSAERTGGSVSTLTIQRTQQEDSAVYLCASSSGVGPEAFFGQGTRLTVV.

In this sample, this clonotype turned up a few times. DNA of the CDR3: TGTGCCAGCACGGGGGGCGGGAGCACAGATACGCAGTATTTT. This encodes CASTGGGSTDTQYF. This chain connects TRBV2 to TRBJ2-3; tentatively, D is TRBD2 (7 bases). The ends were cut back, 7 bases at V and 0 bases at J, with 11 bases in the middle. This CDR3 spans 14 amino acids. Germline CDR1 is SNHLY and CDR2 is FYNNEI.

This clonotype was found a few times. This chain connects TRBV20-1 to TRBJ1-5; 10 bases are shared with TRBD1. The V segment lost 3 bases and the J segment 9 bases; nucleotides outside the gene matches: 8. The CDR3 is 14 amino acids. CDR1 and CDR2 (germline): DFQATT, SNEGSKA (reference sequence). The CDR3 sequence: CSARKTGGEVPQHF. In nucleotides, the CDR3 is TGCAGTGCTAGGAAGACAGGGGGCGAGGTGCCCCAGCATTTT.

The rearrangement links TRBV18 to TRBJ2-6; 10 bases match TRBD2. Germline loops: CDR1 KGHSH, CDR2 LQKENI. This CDR3 comprises 19 residues. After removal of 3 bases from V and 0 bases from J, the junction contained 8 bases not matched to a gene. The CDR3, as DNA: TGTGCCAGCTCACCGATCACGCTAGCGGGAGTCTCTGGGGCCAACGTCCTGACTTTC. This gives the protein CASSPITLAGVSGANVLTF.

The rearrangement joins TRBV2 to TRBJ1-1, with D perhaps TRBD1 (5 bases). The CDR3 runs 14 residues. V was cut by 3 bases and J by 0 bases, with 8 bases left in between. The germline V gene has CDR1 SNHLY and CDR2 FYNNEI. DNA for the CDR3: TGTGCCAGCAGTGAGCGGGGGGTGAACACTGAAGCTTTCTTT. It yields the protein CASSERGVNTEAFF.

This clonotype was counted a few times. The rearrangement joins TRBV24-1 to TRBJ2-5; 13 bases align to TRBD2. The CDR3 covers 17 residues. Germline V CDR1 and CDR2: KGHDR, SFDVKD. V lost 4 bases and J lost 4; bases outside the gene matches: 8. The CDR3 DNA reads as TGTGCCACCAGTGACCCCCCGGGACTAGCGGGACCAGAGACCCAGTACTTC. This gives the protein CATSDPPGLAGPETQYF.

This chain's CDR3 is CASSVQGREQYV. Here the CDR3 DNA reads TGTGCCAGCAGTGTACAGGGTCGGGAGCAGTACGTC. The chain recombines TRBV6-1 with TRBJ2-7; possibly TRBD1 for D (6 bases). CDR3 length equals 12 residues. Looked up from germline, CDR1 is MNHNS and CDR2 is SASEGT. The germline V and J ends were trimmed by 4 bases and 7 bases, with 11 bases remaining between them.

In this sample, this clonotype turned up a few times. The rearrangement joins TRBV12-3 or TRBV12-4 to TRBJ1-2; tentatively, D is TRBD1 (5 bases). The CDR3 covers 15 residues. Trimming left V 6 bases short and J 2 bases short, with 16 bases between. The CDR3 coding sequence is TGTGCCAGCAGGCCTGGGCAGGGAGGGAACTATGGCTACACCTTC. Protein product: CASRPGQGGNYGYTF.

In its sample, this clonotype was seen many times. This chain connects TRBV12-3 or TRBV12-4 to TRBJ1-3, with TRBD1 matching over 8 bases. The trim removed 6 bases at V and 0 bases at J, leaving 7 bases unmatched. The CDR3 is 16 amino acids. The CDR3 coding sequence is TGTGCCAGCAGAAGCACAGGGGGAGGCTCTGGAAACACCATATATTTT. Translated: CASRSTGGGSGNTIYF.

The rearrangement uses TRBV20-1 and TRBJ2-3; D assignment may be TRBD1 or TRBD2 (5 bases each). Germline V gene lookup returns CDR1 DFQATT and CDR2 SNEGSKA (reference sequence). This CDR3 spans 18 amino acids. The V and J ends lost 0 bases and 0 bases respectively, with 19 bases between them. The CDR3 DNA sequence: TGCAGTGCTAGAGATTATCTCGGGGCGGACCCTAGCACAGATACGCAGTATTTT. Translating gives CSARDYLGADPSTDTQYF.

This rearrangement joins TRBV15 to TRBJ2-5; possibly TRBD1 for D (5 bases). The CDR3 is made up of 15 amino acids. Germline lookup yields CDR1 LNHNV and CDR2 YYDKDF (reference sequence). Trimming left V 0 bases short and J 10 bases short, with 18 bases between. CDR3 region: CATSRDPTGPSRQYF. Written as DNA, the CDR3 is TGTGCCACCAGCAGAGATCCCACAGGACCCTCCCGCCAGTACTTC.

J is TRBJ2-7 and V is TRBV18; 8 nucleotides match TRBD1. The length of the CDR3 is 15 residues. Germline lookup yields CDR1 KGHSH and CDR2 LQKENI. The V segment lost 3 bases and the J segment 1 base; nucleotides outside the gene matches: 5. The CDR3 spells CASSPLDRASYEQYF. CDR3 DNA: TGTGCCAGCTCACCCCTGGACAGGGCTTCCTACGAGCAGTACTTC.

The chain links TRBV20-1 to TRBJ2-4; 9 bases are a match to TRBD2. Germline V gene sequence: CDR1 DFQATT, CDR2 SNEGSKA (reference sequence). This CDR3 is 13 amino acids long. Trimming removed 1 base from V and 6 bases from J; junction bases left unmatched: 1. The CDR3 sequence: CSARASGVNIQYF. The DNA for the CDR3 is TGCAGTGCTAGAGCTAGCGGGGTAAACATTCAGTACTTC.

This rearrangement joins TRBV11-2 to TRBJ1-2; 8 positions match TRBD1. This CDR3 spans 16 amino acids. V was pared by 6 bases and J by 4 bases, with 13 bases of the junction left unmatched. Germline V gives CDR1 SGHAT, CDR2 FQNNGV. The CDR3 protein is CASSFAPGGEGYGYTF. The DNA for the CDR3 is TGTGCCAGCAGTTTTGCACCAGGGGGCGAAGGCTATGGCTACACCTTC.